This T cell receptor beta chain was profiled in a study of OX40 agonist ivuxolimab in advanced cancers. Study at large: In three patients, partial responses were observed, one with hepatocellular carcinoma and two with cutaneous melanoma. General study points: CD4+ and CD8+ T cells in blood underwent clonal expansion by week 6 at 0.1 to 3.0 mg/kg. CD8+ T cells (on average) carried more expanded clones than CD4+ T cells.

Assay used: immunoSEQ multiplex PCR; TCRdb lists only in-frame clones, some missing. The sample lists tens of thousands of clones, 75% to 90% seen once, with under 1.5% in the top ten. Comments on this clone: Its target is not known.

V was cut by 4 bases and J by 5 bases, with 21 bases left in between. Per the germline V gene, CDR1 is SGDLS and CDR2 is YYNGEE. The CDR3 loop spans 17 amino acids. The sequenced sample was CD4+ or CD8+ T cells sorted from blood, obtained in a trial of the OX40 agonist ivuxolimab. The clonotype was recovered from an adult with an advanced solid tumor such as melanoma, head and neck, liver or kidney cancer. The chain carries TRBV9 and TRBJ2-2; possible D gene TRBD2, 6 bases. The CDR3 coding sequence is TGTGCCAGCAGCCCCCTCGGGGGACCCAGTACAACCGGGGAGCTGTTTTTT. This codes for CASSPLGGPSTTGELFF.